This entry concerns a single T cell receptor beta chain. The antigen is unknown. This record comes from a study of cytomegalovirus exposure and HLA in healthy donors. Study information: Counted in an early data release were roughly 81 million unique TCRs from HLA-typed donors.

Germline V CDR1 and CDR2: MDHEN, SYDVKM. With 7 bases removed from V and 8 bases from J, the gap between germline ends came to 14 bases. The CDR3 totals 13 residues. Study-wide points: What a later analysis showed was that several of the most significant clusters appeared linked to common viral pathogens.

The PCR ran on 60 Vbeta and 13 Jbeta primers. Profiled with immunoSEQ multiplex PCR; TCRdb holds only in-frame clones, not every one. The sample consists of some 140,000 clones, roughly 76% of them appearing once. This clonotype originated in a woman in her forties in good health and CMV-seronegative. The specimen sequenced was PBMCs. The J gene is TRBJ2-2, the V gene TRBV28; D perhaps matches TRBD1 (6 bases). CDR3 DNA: TGTGCCAGCACCATGGCAGGGGCGGGGGAGCTGTTTTTT. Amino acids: CASTMAGAGELFF.